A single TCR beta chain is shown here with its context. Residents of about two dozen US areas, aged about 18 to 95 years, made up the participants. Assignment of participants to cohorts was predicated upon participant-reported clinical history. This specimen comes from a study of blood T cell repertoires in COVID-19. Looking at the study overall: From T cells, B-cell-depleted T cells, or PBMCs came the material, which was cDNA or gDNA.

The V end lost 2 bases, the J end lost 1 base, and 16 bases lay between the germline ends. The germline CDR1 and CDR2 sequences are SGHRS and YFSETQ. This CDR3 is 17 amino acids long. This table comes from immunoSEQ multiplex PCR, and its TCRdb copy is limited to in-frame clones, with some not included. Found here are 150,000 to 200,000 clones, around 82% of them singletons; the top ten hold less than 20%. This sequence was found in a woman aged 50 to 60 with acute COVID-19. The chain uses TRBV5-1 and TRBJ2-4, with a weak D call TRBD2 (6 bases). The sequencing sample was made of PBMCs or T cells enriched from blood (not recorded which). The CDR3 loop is CASSFTDGRIAKNIQYF. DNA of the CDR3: TGCGCCAGCAGCTTCACCGATGGGAGGATCGCCAAAAACATTCAGTACTTC.